These 30 T cell receptor beta chains came from one sample sequenced in a study of blood T cell repertoires in COVID-19 (TCRdb year 2020). The protocol used for the library was the immunoSEQ multiplex PCR assay. TCRdb's version of the immuneACCESS table is confined to in-frame rearrangements and falls short of the full clone set. An unresolved V gene accounts for under half of the shortfall where checked; the remainder is of unknown origin. The sample profile shows 75,000 to 100,000 clones; 65% to 90% of them were found once. 1.7% of the sample comes from the top ten. Sequenced sample: peripheral blood. These receptors all stem from an elderly man with acute or convalescent COVID-19.

The chain has TRBV2 and TRBJ2-5; D may be TRBD1 (5 bases). The CDR3 totals 14 residues. The germline V gene encodes CDR1 SNHLY and CDR2 FYNNEI. Between the trimmed V and J ends, which lost 9 bases and 5 bases, there was a span of 19 bases. In nucleotides, the CDR3 is TGTGCCAGGCTACAGGACCTCCCCCGGGAGACCCAGTACTTC. Translated, it gives CARLQDLPRETQYF.

V and J are TRBV19 and TRBJ2-3; 7 nucleotides match TRBD1. V dropped 6 bases and J dropped 0; count of bases not matched to a gene: 3. Germline CDR1 reads LNHDA; CDR2 reads SQIVND (reference sequence). The CDR3 has 14 amino acids. The DNA of the CDR3 is TGTGCCAGTAGAACAGGGGCCAGCACAGATACGCAGTATTTT. Amino acids: CASRTGASTDTQYF.

The CDR3 sequence is CASSVRITGSGANVLTF. The DNA of the CDR3 is TGTGCCAGCAGCGTCCGCATAACAGGGTCTGGGGCCAACGTCCTGACTTTC. The rearrangement uses TRBV7-9 and TRBJ2-6, with D possibly TRBD1 on 6 matching bases. Germline CDR1 and CDR2: SEHNR and FQNEAQ (reference sequence). V was pared by 5 bases and J by 1 base, with 15 bases between. The CDR3 is made up of 17 amino acids.

The chain couples TRBV24-1 to TRBJ2-7; 8 nucleotides agree with TRBD2. CDR3 length: 15 residues. The germline CDR1 and CDR2 sequences are KGHDR and SFDVKD. Trimming took 8 bases from V and 0 from J; bases not matched to a gene: 8. The CDR3 nucleotides read TGTGCCACCACTCCCCGGGGGGGCAGCTCCTACGAGCAGTACTTC. It encodes CATTPRGGSSYEQYF.

This chain uses TRBV7-2 with TRBJ2-6; possible D gene TRBD1, 6 bases. CDR1 and CDR2 from the germline V gene are SGHTA and FQGNSA. Deletions cut 3 bases from V and 2 bases from J, with 8 bases between. The CDR3 is made up of 15 amino acids. The CDR3 region is CASSFQGPGANVLTF. The CDR3 bases are TGTGCCAGCAGCTTTCAGGGGCCTGGGGCCAACGTCCTGACTTTC.

This sequence joins TRBV28 and TRBJ1-4; D uncertain. Germline CDR1 MDHEN, CDR2 SYDVKM. V lost 6 bases, J lost 2 bases, and 10 bases lay in between. The CDR3 covers 14 residues. The CDR3 here is CASSPPRTNEKLFF. DNA for the CDR3: TGTGCCAGCAGCCCCCCCCGGACTAATGAAAAACTGTTTTTT. Drawing the rest from reference TRBV28 and TRBJ1-4, the complete variable domain is DVKVTQSSRYLVKRTGEKVFLECVQDMDHENMFWYRQDPGLGLRLIYFSYDVKMKEKGDIPEGYSVSREKKERFSLILESASTNQTSMYLCASSPPRTNEKLFFGSGTQLSVL.

The chain is built from TRBV6-1 and TRBJ1-5; D gene ambiguous. The V end lost 3 bases, the J end lost 9 bases, and 12 bases lay between the germline ends. The CDR3 is 13 residues long. The germline CDR1 and CDR2 sequences are MNHNS and SASEGT. As DNA, the CDR3 is TGTGCCAGCAGTGAGACGGGTAGAAGGCCCCAGCATTTT. Amino acids: CASSETGRRPQHF.

The chain couples TRBV6-2 or TRBV6-3 to TRBJ2-6; 10 positions match TRBD2. The CDR3 extends over 20 amino acids. Trimming took 0 bases from V and 2 from J; bases not matched to a gene: 10. Germline V gene data show CDR1 as MNHEY and CDR2 as SVGEGT. CDR3 in DNA: TGTGCCAGCAGTTACTCGATAGTTCTAGCGGGAGAAGCTGGGGCCAACGTCCTGACTTTC. Translating it yields CASSYSIVLAGEAGANVLTF.

The genes are TRBV3-1 (or the pseudogene TRBV3-2) and TRBJ1-5, with TRBD1 identical over 9 bases. Trimming cost V 4 bases and J 1 base; bases outside gene matches: 2. CDR3 length: 15 residues. Germline assignment: CDR1 LGHDT and CDR2 YNNKEL (reference sequence). The CDR3 protein is CASSRDRASNQPQHF. CDR3 DNA: TGTGCCAGCAGCCGGGACAGGGCAAGCAATCAGCCCCAGCATTTT.

The rearrangement joins TRBV5-1 to TRBJ2-5; a possible D gene is TRBD1 (6 bases). The germline CDR1 and CDR2 sequences are SGHRS and YFSETQ. With 0 bases removed from V and 5 bases from J, the gap between germline ends came to 11 bases. The CDR3 has 14 amino acids. This CDR3 reads CASSLGRGRETQYF. As DNA, the CDR3 is TGCGCCAGCAGCTTGGGCAGGGGCCGGGAGACCCAGTACTTC.

V is TRBV14 and J is TRBJ2-1; TRBD2 aligns across 7 bases. V dropped 3 bases and J dropped 6; count of bases not matched to a gene: 5. This CDR3 has 14 amino acids. Germline CDR1 and CDR2: SGHDN and FVKESK. CDR3 nucleotide sequence: TGTGCCAGCAGCCAGAGACTAGCAGGCAATGAGCAGTTCTTC. It is translated as CASSQRLAGNEQFF. Complete variable domain (other parts from reference TRBV14 and TRBJ2-1): EAGVTQFPSHSVIEKGQTVTLRCDPISGHDNLYWYRRVMGKEIKFLLHFVKESKQDESGMPNNRFLAERTGGTYSTLKVQPAELEDSGVYFCASSQRLAGNEQFFGPGTRLTVL.

The rearrangement links TRBV19 to TRBJ1-1, with D maybe TRBD1 (6 bases). Trimming removed 5 bases from V and 1 base from J, with 11 bases in between. The CDR3 extends over 14 amino acids. In germline, CDR1 is LNHDA, CDR2 SQIVND (reference sequence). This CDR3 reads CASSFGQSNTEAFF. The CDR3, as DNA: TGTGCCAGTAGTTTCGGACAGTCGAACACTGAAGCTTTCTTT.

The chain is built from TRBV7-8 and TRBJ1-2; 8 bases are a match to TRBD1. The junction had 9 bases not matched to a gene; V was cut back by 5 bases and J by 4 bases. From germline, CDR1 is SGHVS and CDR2 FQNEAQ. The CDR3 consists of 15 residues. The DNA for the CDR3 is TGTGCCAGCAGCGAGGGGGACAGGATCCTCTATGGCTACACCTTC. Protein product: CASSEGDRILYGYTF.

The chain combines TRBV19 with TRBJ2-7; 9 bases fit TRBD1. The CDR3 has 14 amino acids. Germline V gene sequence: CDR1 LNHDA, CDR2 SQIVND (reference sequence). Germline trimming cut 0 bases from V and 6 bases from J; bases unmatched to any gene: 3. This chain's CDR3 is CASSIEATGGEQYF. CDR3 DNA: TGTGCCAGTAGTATAGAGGCGACAGGGGGCGAGCAGTACTTC.

This chain links TRBV7-2 with TRBJ1-5; D perhaps matches TRBD1 (5 bases). CDR1 and CDR2 from the germline V gene are SGHTA and FQGNSA. The ends were cut back, 5 bases at V and 5 bases at J, with 13 bases in the middle. This CDR3 contains 14 residues. CDR3 coding DNA: TGTGCCAGCAGCGCGGACACAGCATATCAGCCCCAGCATTTT. This sequence encodes CASSADTAYQPQHF.

This chain uses TRBV6-5 with TRBJ1-6; 7 positions match TRBD1. V was pared by 5 bases and J by 10 bases, with 8 bases of the junction left unmatched. There are 14 residues in the CDR3. From germline, CDR1 is MNHEY and CDR2 SVGAGI. The CDR3 coding sequence is TGTGCCAGCAGTACCCGGGGCAGGGGGTCACCCCTCCACTTT. Its translation is CASSTRGRGSPLHF.

This chain connects TRBV6-5 to TRBJ2-1; a weak D match, TRBD1 (6 bases). Germline CDR1 and CDR2: MNHEY and SVGAGI. Trimming left V 6 bases short and J 7 bases short, with 16 bases between. CDR3 length: 14 amino acids. The CDR3 spells CASRLGQLFNEQFF. The CDR3, as DNA: TGTGCCAGCAGACTCGGACAGCTTTTTAATGAGCAGTTCTTC.

This chain joins TRBV3-1 (or the pseudogene TRBV3-2) and TRBJ2-1; TRBD2 matches 8 bases. This CDR3 is 15 amino acids long. V gave up 3 bases and J gave up 8 bases; unmatched junction bases: 9. Germline V CDR1 and CDR2: LGHDT, YNNKEL (reference sequence). CDR3: CASSHGSGSRYEQFF. CDR3 DNA sequence: TGTGCCAGCAGCCACGGCAGCGGGAGTAGATATGAGCAGTTCTTC.

V usage is TRBV18 and J usage is TRBJ2-1; 7 positions match TRBD1. Germline loops: CDR1 KGHSH, CDR2 LQKENI. J gave up 5 bases and V 2 bases, and 3 bases lay outside the gene matches. The length of the CDR3 is 14 residues. This CDR3 is CASSPRTGNNEQFF. The DNA for the CDR3 is TGTGCCAGCTCACCAAGGACAGGAAACAATGAGCAGTTCTTC.

The rearrangement joins TRBV5-4 to TRBJ1-4; 9 bases match TRBD1. V shed 4 bases, J shed 5 bases, and the junction held 6 bases outside the gene matches. Germline V CDR1 and CDR2: SGHNT, YYREEE (reference sequence). The CDR3 is 15 residues long. CDR3 DNA: TGTGCCAGCAGCCCACCGGGACAGGGAAATGAAAAACTGTTTTTT. Translating it yields CASSPPGQGNEKLFF. Supplemented by reference TRBV5-4 and TRBJ1-4, the full variable domain reads ETGVTQSPTHLIKTRGQQVTLRCSSQSGHNTVSWYQQALGQGPQFIFQYYREEENGRGNFPPRFSGLQFPNYSSELNVNALELDDSALYLCASSPPGQGNEKLFFGSGTQLSVL.

This chain joins TRBV5-5 and TRBJ2-5; D unclear. CDR1 SGHKS and CDR2 YYEKEE come from the germline V gene (reference sequence). V shed 1 base and J shed 9 bases, with 7 bases lying between them. This CDR3 region has 11 residues. This CDR3 reads CASSLTGPQYF. The CDR3 nucleotides read TGTGCCAGCAGCTTGACTGGGCCCCAGTACTTC.

The rearrangement links TRBV6-5 to TRBJ2-3, with D possibly TRBD1 on 6 matching bases. The CDR3 is 13 residues long. The germline CDR1 and CDR2 sequences are MNHEY and SVGAGI. V was clipped by 6 bases and J by 6 bases, with 13 bases between them. Here the CDR3 reads CASRDGQHDTQYF. The CDR3, as DNA: TGTGCCAGCAGGGACGGACAGCATGATACGCAGTATTTT.

CDR3 sequence reads: CASRDRANQPQHF. The CDR3 region has the DNA TGTGCCAGCAGAGACAGGGCCAATCAGCCCCAGCATTTT. This rearrangement joins TRBV12-3 or TRBV12-4 to TRBJ1-5; 7 positions agree with TRBD1. The J segment lost 3 bases and the V segment lost 6 bases, leaving 2 bases of the junction unmatched. The CDR3 spans 13 residues.

The chain has TRBV5-6 and TRBJ2-7; 10 bases fit TRBD2. CDR1 SGHDT and CDR2 YYEEEE come from the germline V gene. This CDR3 contains 14 residues. The trim removed 2 bases at V and 2 bases at J, leaving 1 base unmatched. The CDR3 is CASSFSGRTYEQYF. The CDR3 coding sequence is TGTGCCAGCAGCTTTAGCGGGAGGACCTACGAGCAGTACTTC.

The chain has TRBV7-9 and TRBJ2-3, with D possibly being TRBD1 (6 bases). CDR1 SEHNR and CDR2 FQNEAQ come from the germline V gene (reference sequence). V was cut by 3 bases and J by 4 bases, with 11 bases left in between. This CDR3 is built from 14 residues. The CDR3 region is CASSFTGSADTQYF. CDR3 DNA: TGTGCCAGCAGCTTCACAGGGTCGGCAGATACGCAGTATTTT.

The CDR3 coding sequence is TGTGCCACCAGTGATCAAGGGACAGGGACCGACTATGGCTACACCTTC. Encoded protein: CATSDQGTGTDYGYTF. The rearrangement links TRBV24-1 to TRBJ1-2; 9 nucleotides align to TRBD1. Germline CDR1 and CDR2: KGHDR and SFDVKD. The CDR3 totals 16 residues. V was clipped by 3 bases and J by 3 bases; unmatched bases: 7.

This sequence joins TRBV6-5 and TRBJ2-2; D perhaps matches TRBD2 (6 bases). From germline, CDR1 is MNHEY and CDR2 SVGAGI. Trimming removed 9 bases at V and 0 bases at J, with 11 bases between. The CDR3 runs 14 residues. The CDR3 DNA follows: TGTGCCAGTGGGGGGACTTCGAACACCGGGGAGCTGTTTTTT. It translates to CASGGTSNTGELFF.

The chain carries TRBV6-5 and TRBJ2-7; D perhaps matches TRBD2 (5 bases). Deletions cut 6 bases from V and 1 base from J, with 13 bases between. There are 14 residues in the CDR3. Germline loops: CDR1 MNHEY, CDR2 SVGAGI. The CDR3 DNA sequence: TGTGCCAGCAGGACTACCTTTAGGTCCTACGAGCAGTACTTC. Translation: CASRTTFRSYEQYF.

The gene calls are TRBV7-2 and TRBJ2-7, with a possible D match to TRBD1 (7 bases). Germline assignment: CDR1 SGHTA and CDR2 FQGNSA. This CDR3 is built from 15 residues. Deletions cut 0 bases from V and 3 bases from J, with 12 bases between. CDR3 loop: CASSLAGGQFYEQYF. The DNA of the CDR3 is TGTGCCAGCAGCTTAGCGGGGGGACAGTTCTACGAGCAGTACTTC.

The chain links TRBV6-1 to TRBJ2-3; a possible D gene is TRBD2 (6 bases). The CDR3 runs 16 residues. V was cut by 2 bases and J by 0 bases, with 12 bases left in between. Germline CDR1 MNHNS, CDR2 SASEGT. CDR3 in amino acids: CASSEMLGRSTDTQYF. CDR3 sequence (DNA): TGTGCCAGCAGTGAAATGTTGGGGAGGAGCACAGATACGCAGTATTTT.